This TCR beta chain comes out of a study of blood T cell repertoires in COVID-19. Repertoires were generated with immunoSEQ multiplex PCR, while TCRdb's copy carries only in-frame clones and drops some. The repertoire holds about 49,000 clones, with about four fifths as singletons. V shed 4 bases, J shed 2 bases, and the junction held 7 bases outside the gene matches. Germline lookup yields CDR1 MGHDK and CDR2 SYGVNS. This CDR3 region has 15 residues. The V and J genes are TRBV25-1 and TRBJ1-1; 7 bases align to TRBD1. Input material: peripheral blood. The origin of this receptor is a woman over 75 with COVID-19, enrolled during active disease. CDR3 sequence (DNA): TGTGCCAGCAGTGCCGGGACAGCGATCAACACTGAAGCTTTCTTT. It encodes CASSAGTAINTEAFF.